The clone carrying this T cell receptor beta chain has a count of ten or more. With V trimmed by 6 bases and J by 1 base, 5 bases remained unmatched. CDR3 length: 15 amino acids. Germline CDR1 and CDR2: LNHDA and SQIVND (reference sequence). This entry is derived from a study of early T cells in non-severe SARS-CoV-2 infection. TCRdb reprocessed the 5' RACE reads via MiXCR and lists one record per CDR3 protein. The sample has around 33,000 distinct CDR3 sequences, more than 5% seen once. The clonotype comes from an adult who was a healthcare worker with PCR-confirmed SARS-CoV-2 infection or an uninfected control (not recorded which). Source material: whole blood. The chain links TRBV19 to TRBJ1-5, with 8 nucleotides matching TRBD1. CDR3 in DNA: TGTGCCAGTAGGCCAGGGGGCACAAGCAATCAGCCCCAGCATTTT. Translation gives CASRPGGTSNQPQHF.